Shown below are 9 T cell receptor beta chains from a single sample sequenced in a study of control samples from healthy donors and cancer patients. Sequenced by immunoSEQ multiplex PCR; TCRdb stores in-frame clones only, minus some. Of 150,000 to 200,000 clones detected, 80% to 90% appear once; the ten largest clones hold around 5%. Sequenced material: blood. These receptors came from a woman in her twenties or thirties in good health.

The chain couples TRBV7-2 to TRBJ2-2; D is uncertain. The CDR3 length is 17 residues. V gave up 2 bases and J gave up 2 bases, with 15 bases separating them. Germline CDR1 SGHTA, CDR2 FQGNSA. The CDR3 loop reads CASSLRALGFNTGELFF. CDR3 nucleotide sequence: TGTGCCAGCAGCTTACGGGCTCTGGGTTTTAACACCGGGGAGCTGTTTTTT.

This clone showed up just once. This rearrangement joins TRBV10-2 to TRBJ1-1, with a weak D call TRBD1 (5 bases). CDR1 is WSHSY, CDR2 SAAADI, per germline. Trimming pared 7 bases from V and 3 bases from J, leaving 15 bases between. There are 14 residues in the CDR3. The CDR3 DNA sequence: TGCGCCAGCATATCGGCGGGACTCGACACTGAAGCTTTCTTT. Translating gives CASISAGLDTEAFF.

The CDR3 region has the DNA TGTGCCACCTTGACTAGCGGGGGCACAGATACGCAGTATTTT. This gives the protein CATLTSGGTDTQYF. This chain connects TRBV10-3 to TRBJ2-3; TRBD2 matches at 11 bases. The CDR3 totals 14 residues. V trimming: 10 bases; J trimming: 1 base; junction bases outside the gene matches: 4. Germline V lookup: CDR1 ENHRY, CDR2 SYGVKD.

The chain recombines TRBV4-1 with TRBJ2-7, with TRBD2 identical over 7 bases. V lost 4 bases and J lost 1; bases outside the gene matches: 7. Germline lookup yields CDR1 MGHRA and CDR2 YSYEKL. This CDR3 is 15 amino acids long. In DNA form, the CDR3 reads TGCGCCAGCAGCCCAGCGGGACGGTCATCCTACGAGCAGTACTTC. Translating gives CASSPAGRSSYEQYF.

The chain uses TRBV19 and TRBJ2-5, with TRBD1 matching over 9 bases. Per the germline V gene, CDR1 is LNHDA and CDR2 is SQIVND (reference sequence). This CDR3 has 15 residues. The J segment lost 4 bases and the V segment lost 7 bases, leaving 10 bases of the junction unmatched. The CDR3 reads CASKSGTGPRETQYF. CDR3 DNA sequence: TGTGCCAGTAAATCCGGGACAGGGCCCCGAGAGACCCAGTACTTC.

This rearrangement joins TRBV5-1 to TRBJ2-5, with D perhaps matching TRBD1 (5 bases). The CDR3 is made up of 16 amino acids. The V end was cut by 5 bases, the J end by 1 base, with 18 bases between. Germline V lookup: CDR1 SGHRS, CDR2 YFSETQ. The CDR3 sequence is CASSKSRGRAQETQYF. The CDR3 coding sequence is TGCGCCAGCAGTAAGAGTAGGGGCAGGGCCCAAGAGACCCAGTACTTC.

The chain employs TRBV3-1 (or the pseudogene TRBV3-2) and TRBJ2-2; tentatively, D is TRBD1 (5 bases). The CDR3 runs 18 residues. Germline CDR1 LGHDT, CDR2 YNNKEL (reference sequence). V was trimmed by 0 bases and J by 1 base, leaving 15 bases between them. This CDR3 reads CASSQDRAGLVNTGELFF. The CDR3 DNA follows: TGTGCCAGCAGCCAAGATAGGGCAGGGCTTGTGAACACCGGGGAGCTGTTTTTT.

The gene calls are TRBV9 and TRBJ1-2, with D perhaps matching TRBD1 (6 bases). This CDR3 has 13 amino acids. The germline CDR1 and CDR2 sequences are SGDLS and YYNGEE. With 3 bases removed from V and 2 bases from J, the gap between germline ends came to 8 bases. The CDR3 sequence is CASSAGTNYGYTF. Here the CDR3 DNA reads TGTGCCAGCAGCGCCGGGACAAACTATGGCTACACCTTC. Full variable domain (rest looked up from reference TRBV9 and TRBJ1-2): DSGVTQTPKHLITATGQRVTLRCSPRSGDLSVYWYQQSLDQGLQFLIQYYNGEERAKGNILERFSAQQFPDLHSELNLSSLELGDSALYFCASSAGTNYGYTFGSGTRLTVV.

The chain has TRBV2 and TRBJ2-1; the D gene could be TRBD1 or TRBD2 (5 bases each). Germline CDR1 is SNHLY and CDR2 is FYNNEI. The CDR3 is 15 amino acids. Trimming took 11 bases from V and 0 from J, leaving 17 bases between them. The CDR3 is CAVGVGYSSYNEQFF. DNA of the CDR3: TGTGCCGTGGGGGTGGGGTACAGCTCCTACAATGAGCAGTTCTTC.